These 5 T cell receptor beta chains were sequenced from one sample in a study of cytomegalovirus exposure and HLA in healthy donors. Both 60 Vbeta primers and 13 Jbeta primers went into the PCR. Sequenced by immunoSEQ multiplex PCR; TCRdb stores in-frame clones only, minus some. The data contain fewer than 250,000 clones, roughly 80% of them singletons. The sample taken for sequencing was PBMCs. Receptors originate from a middle-aged man in good health and CMV-seropositive.

CDR3 in amino acids: CASSSFSGRAGNPFF. The CDR3 bases are TGTGCCAGCAGCTCCTTTAGCGGGAGGGCCGGGAATCCGTTCTTC. J is TRBJ2-1 and V is TRBV7-2, with 11 bases matching TRBD2. The J segment lost 15 bases and the V segment lost 4 bases, leaving 14 bases of the junction unmatched. This CDR3 region has 15 residues. CDR1 is SGHTA and CDR2 is FQGNSA in the germline V gene.

V usage is TRBV6-5 and J usage is TRBJ1-3; D is ambiguous. Germline V gene sequence: CDR1 MNHEY, CDR2 SVGAGI. The CDR3 loop spans 14 amino acids. V was clipped by 4 bases and J by 3 bases, with 10 bases between them. CDR3 sequence reads: CASSSDIFGNTIYF. The CDR3 DNA is TGTGCCAGCAGTTCCGACATTTTTGGAAACACCATATATTTT.

This clone was seen a single time. This sequence joins TRBV4-1 and TRBJ1-5; 11 bases map to TRBD1. Germline V lookup: CDR1 MGHRA, CDR2 YSYEKL. V gave up 5 bases and J gave up 5 bases; unmatched junction bases: 8. This CDR3 spans 16 amino acids. CDR3 sequence (DNA): TGCGCCAGCAGCAAAAGTACGGGACAGGGGGATCAGCCCCAGCATTTT. Translated: CASSKSTGQGDQPQHF.

The gene calls are TRBV5-1 and TRBJ1-1; 10 positions agree with TRBD1. The germline gives CDR1 SGHRS, CDR2 YFSETQ. This CDR3 has 17 amino acids. J gave up 4 bases and V 3 bases, and 12 bases lay outside the gene matches. The CDR3 DNA reads TGCGCCAGCAGCTCAGGGGGGACAGGGGCGAGTGGCACTGAAGCTTTCTTT. It yields the protein CASSSGGTGASGTEAFF.

The chain recombines TRBV10-2 with TRBJ2-1; TRBD2 is a possible D gene (6 bases). The length of the CDR3 is 12 residues. Germline V gives CDR1 WSHSY, CDR2 SAAADI. The V and J ends lost 5 bases and 7 bases respectively, with 9 bases between them. The CDR3 loop is CASSRDFNEQFF. DNA for the CDR3: TGCGCCAGCAGTAGGGACTTTAATGAGCAGTTCTTC.